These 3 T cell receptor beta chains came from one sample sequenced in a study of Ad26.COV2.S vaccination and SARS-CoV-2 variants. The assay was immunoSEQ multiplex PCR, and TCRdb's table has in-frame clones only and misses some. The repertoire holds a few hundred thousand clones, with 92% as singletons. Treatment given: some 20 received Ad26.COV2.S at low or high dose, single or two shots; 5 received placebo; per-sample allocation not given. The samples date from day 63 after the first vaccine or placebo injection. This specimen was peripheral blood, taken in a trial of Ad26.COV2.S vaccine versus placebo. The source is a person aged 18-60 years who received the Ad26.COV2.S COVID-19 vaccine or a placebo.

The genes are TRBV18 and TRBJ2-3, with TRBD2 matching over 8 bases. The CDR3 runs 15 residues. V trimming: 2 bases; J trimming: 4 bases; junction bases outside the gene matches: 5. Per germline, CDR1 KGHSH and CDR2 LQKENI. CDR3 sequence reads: CASSPSSGGPDTQYF. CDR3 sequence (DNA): TGTGCCAGCTCACCATCCAGCGGGGGTCCAGATACGCAGTATTTT.

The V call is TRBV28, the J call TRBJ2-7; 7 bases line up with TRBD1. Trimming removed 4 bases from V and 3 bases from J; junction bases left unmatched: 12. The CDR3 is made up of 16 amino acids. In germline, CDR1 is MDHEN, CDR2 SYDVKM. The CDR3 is CASSSSTGRGIYEQYF. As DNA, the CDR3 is TGTGCCAGCAGTTCATCGACAGGGAGAGGAATCTACGAGCAGTACTTC.

The CDR3 reads CASSVDMSGTGSSGNTIYF. As DNA, the CDR3 is TGTGCCAGCAGCGTAGATATGAGTGGGACGGGTTCCTCTGGAAACACCATATATTTT. The J gene is TRBJ1-3, the V gene TRBV9; maybe TRBD1 (5 bases). V lost 0 bases and J lost 0, with 19 bases in between. Germline values: CDR1 SGDLS, CDR2 YYNGEE. The length of the CDR3 is 19 residues.